Below, 14 T cell receptor beta chains from the same sample are listed, as sequenced in a study of shared clonotypes between healthy human individuals. CD45RO-negative, CCR7-selected cells formed the naive CD8 fraction, which excluded terminally differentiated effector memory CD45RA+ cells. The method was immunoSEQ multiplex PCR; TCRdb's version includes in-frame clones alone and lacks a portion of them. The repertoire includes about 2 million clones, around 96% of them detected once, and more than 0.95% sits in the top ten. The sequenced sample consisted of naive CD8+ T cells sorted from blood. These receptor sequences come from a man aged 18-30 years in good health.

The chain has TRBV4-1 and TRBJ2-5, with 8 nucleotides matching TRBD1. The V gene's germline CDR1 is MGHRA and CDR2 YSYEKL. CDR3 length: 14 residues. J gave up 3 bases and V 4 bases, and 4 bases lay outside the gene matches. The CDR3 DNA is TGCGCCAGCAGCCTTCGGACAGGGAAAGAGACCCAGTACTTC. The encoded protein is CASSLRTGKETQYF.

V and J are TRBV6-1 and TRBJ2-7; 11 nucleotides align to TRBD2. The CDR3 has 17 residues. Germline assignment: CDR1 MNHNS and CDR2 SASEGT. The V gene end was trimmed by 1 base and the J gene end by 3 bases; junction bases not matched to a gene: 8. CDR3 amino acids: CASSEEVSSGGLYEQYF. The CDR3 region has the DNA TGTGCCAGCAGTGAAGAGGTATCTAGCGGGGGGCTCTACGAGCAGTACTTC.

The chain employs TRBV18 and TRBJ2-5; 13 positions agree with TRBD2. J gave up 3 bases and V 5 bases, and 18 bases lay outside the gene matches. The CDR3 covers 20 residues. Looked up from germline, CDR1 is KGHSH and CDR2 is LQKENI. CDR3 nucleotide sequence: TGTGCCAGCTCATCTCCTTGGACTAGCGGGAGTAGATCCCAAGAAGAGACCCAGTACTTC. It codes for CASSSPWTSGSRSQEETQYF. Combining the CDR3 with reference TRBV18 and TRBJ2-5 gives the whole variable domain NAGVMQNPRHLVRRRGQEARLRCSPMKGHSHVYWYRQLPEEGLKFMVYLQKENIIDESGMPKERFSAEFPKEGPSILRIQQVVRGDSAAYFCASSSPWTSGSRSQEETQYFGPGTRLLVL.

CDR3 sequence: CAWSAGQGVWSTDTQYF. In nucleotides, the CDR3 is TGTGCCTGGAGCGCCGGGCAGGGGGTTTGGAGCACAGATACGCAGTATTTT. This chain uses TRBV30 with TRBJ2-3; TRBD1 agrees at 7 bases. Germline V lookup: CDR1 GTSNPN, CDR2 SVGIG (reference sequence). CDR3 length: 17 residues. V was pared by 3 bases and J by 0 bases, with 12 bases of the junction left unmatched.

Turning to this clone: The same CDR3 can be traced to other DNA sequences in this sample. The genes are TRBV7-2 and TRBJ1-2; D gene uncertain. Trimming pared 4 bases from V and 4 bases from J, leaving 13 bases between. CDR3 length equals 14 residues. Per germline, CDR1 SGHTA and CDR2 FQGNSA. CDR3 in amino acids: CASSSAGLIYGYTF. For the CDR3, the DNA is TGTGCCAGCAGCTCGGCTGGCCTGATCTATGGCTACACCTTC.

The chain joins TRBV7-9 to TRBJ1-1; D gene uncertain. Germline loops: CDR1 SEHNR, CDR2 FQNEAQ (reference sequence). The CDR3 is made up of 12 amino acids. The V and J ends lost 5 bases and 8 bases respectively, with 12 bases between them. Written as DNA, the CDR3 is TGTGCCAGCAGCCATGGACTGATGGAAGCTTTCTTT. It specifies CASSHGLMEAFF.

V gene TRBV27 combines with J gene TRBJ2-5; the match to TRBD2 covers 10 bases. The CDR3 consists of 17 residues. The V segment lost 2 bases and the J segment 6 bases; nucleotides outside the gene matches: 12. The V gene's germline CDR1 is MNHEY and CDR2 SMNVEV (reference sequence). The CDR3 coding sequence is TGTGCCAGCAGTTTAAATTGGGGTAGCGGGGGGCCCCAGACCCAGTACTTC. It encodes CASSLNWGSGGPQTQYF.

This chain uses TRBV6-1 with TRBJ1-2; possible D gene TRBD1, 6 bases. CDR3 size: 15 residues. Trimming pared 4 bases from V and 0 bases from J, leaving 12 bases between. The germline V gene has CDR1 MNHNS and CDR2 SASEGT. CDR3 region: CASSVLRTANYGYTF. As DNA, the CDR3 is TGTGCCAGCAGTGTACTCAGGACAGCTAACTATGGCTACACCTTC.

The rearrangement joins TRBV27 to TRBJ2-3; D gene unclear. The germline CDR1 and CDR2 sequences are MNHEY and SMNVEV (reference sequence). Trimming cost V 8 bases and J 1 base, with 13 bases left between them. This CDR3 is 14 amino acids long. The CDR3 reads CASSSNSGTDTQYF. The CDR3, as DNA: TGTGCCAGCTCCTCGAACAGCGGCACAGATACGCAGTATTTT.

The rearrangement links TRBV28 to TRBJ2-1, with TRBD2 identical over 8 bases. This CDR3 has 17 amino acids. The J segment lost 3 bases and the V segment lost 1 base, leaving 8 bases of the junction unmatched. Germline V CDR1 and CDR2: MDHEN, SYDVKM. In nucleotides, the CDR3 is TGTGCCAGCAGTTTATCCCCGGGACTAGGGGACTACAATGAGCAGTTCTTC. This encodes CASSLSPGLGDYNEQFF.

The rearrangement joins TRBV30 to TRBJ1-2; TRBD1 agrees at 8 bases. The V gene end was trimmed by 2 bases and the J gene end by 0 bases; junction bases not matched to a gene: 5. Germline CDR1 GTSNPN, CDR2 SVGIG (reference sequence). The CDR3 has 15 amino acids. The CDR3 sequence: CAWSPSTGANYGYTF. The DNA for the CDR3 is TGTGCCTGGAGTCCCTCGACAGGGGCTAACTATGGCTACACCTTC.

As for this clone: This CDR3 is also generated by other DNA sequences in the sample. The chain recombines TRBV30 with TRBJ2-7; D gene unclear. The CDR3 consists of 14 residues. V shed 0 bases and J shed 0 bases, with 9 bases lying between them. The germline V gene encodes CDR1 GTSNPN and CDR2 SVGIG (reference sequence). The CDR3 spells CAWSVPPSSYEQYF. The CDR3 coding sequence is TGTGCCTGGAGTGTACCCCCTAGCTCCTACGAGCAGTACTTC.

The chain couples TRBV19 to TRBJ1-4; no reliable D call. The CDR3 sequence is 16 residues long. The germline CDR1 and CDR2 sequences are LNHDA and SQIVND (reference sequence). Trimming pared 4 bases from V and 0 bases from J, leaving 12 bases between. The chain's CDR3 is CASSTVRYSTNEKLFF. CDR3 nucleotides: TGTGCCAGTAGTACGGTCAGATACTCAACTAATGAAAAACTGTTTTTT.

As concerns this clone: In the same sample, other DNA sequences code for this CDR3. J is TRBJ2-7 and V is TRBV7-9; D not certain. Germline CDR1 is SEHNR and CDR2 is FQNEAQ (reference sequence). There are 11 residues in the CDR3. Trimming left V 5 bases short and J 2 bases short, with 4 bases between. The CDR3 DNA reads TGTGCCAGCAGCCGGGCCTACGAGCAGTACTTC. Encoded protein: CASSRAYEQYF.